These 18 T cell receptor beta chains originate from one sample sequenced in a study of blood T cell repertoires in COVID-19. TCRdb's copy holds only in-frame clones and misses some; the assay was immunoSEQ multiplex PCR. The table has about 25,000 clones, 87% seen once. The sequencing input was peripheral blood. The origin of the receptors is a man aged 45-65 years with active COVID-19.

The chain has TRBV7-3 and TRBJ1-1, with TRBD1 identical over 7 bases. This CDR3 is built from 13 residues. V lost 5 bases and J lost 5; bases outside the gene matches: 5. The V gene's germline CDR1 is SGHTA and CDR2 FQGTGA. The CDR3 here is CASSAGTATEAFF. In DNA form, the CDR3 reads TGTGCCAGCAGCGCCGGGACAGCGACTGAAGCTTTCTTT.

The rearrangement links TRBV25-1 to TRBJ2-3; D gene unclear. The length of the CDR3 is 15 residues. The germline CDR1 and CDR2 sequences are MGHDK and SYGVNS. V lost 4 bases, J lost 2 bases, and 13 bases lay in between. The CDR3 DNA is TGTGCCAGCAGTGCGGTCCTTATTCACACAGATACGCAGTATTTT. It translates to CASSAVLIHTDTQYF.

The rearrangement uses TRBV15 and TRBJ1-1; D perhaps matches TRBD1 (6 bases). The CDR3 loop spans 14 amino acids. CDR1 is LNHNV, CDR2 YYDKDF, per germline (reference sequence). The V gene lost 5 bases and the J gene lost 2 bases, with 12 bases spanning the gap. CDR3 bases: TGTGCCACCAGCCGTCGGACAGTAAACACTGAAGCTTTCTTT. It yields the protein CATSRRTVNTEAFF.

V usage is TRBV5-1 and J usage is TRBJ1-6, with 7 bases that match TRBD1. The V gene's germline CDR1 is SGHRS and CDR2 YFSETQ. This CDR3 has 15 amino acids. With V trimmed by 4 bases and J by 9 bases, 10 bases remained unmatched. CDR3 sequence: CASSPHGQGGSPLHF. The CDR3 bases are TGCGCCAGCAGCCCCCACGGGCAGGGGGGTTCACCCCTCCACTTT. Complete variable domain (other parts from reference TRBV5-1 and TRBJ1-6): KAGVTQTPRYLIKTRGQQVTLSCSPISGHRSVSWYQQTPGQGLQFLFEYFSETQRNKGNFPGRFSGRQFSNSRSEMNVSTLELGDSALYLCASSPHGQGGSPLHFGNGTRLTVT.

Only a few counts were recorded for this clone. The rearrangement joins TRBV10-3 to TRBJ1-1, with 9 nucleotides matching TRBD1. With V trimmed by 0 bases and J by 1 base, 0 bases remained unmatched. Germline loops: CDR1 ENHRY, CDR2 SYGVKD. This CDR3 has 15 residues. CDR3 in amino acids: CAISESGQGNTEAFF. In DNA form, the CDR3 reads TGTGCCATCAGTGAGTCGGGACAGGGGAACACTGAAGCTTTCTTT.

The chain couples TRBV24-1 to TRBJ2-3; D is possibly TRBD2 (5 bases). Germline CDR1 reads KGHDR; CDR2 reads SFDVKD. The CDR3 totals 13 residues. Trimming removed 12 bases at V and 5 bases at J, with 17 bases between. The CDR3 here is CAVPGIARDTQYF. The CDR3 nucleotides are TGTGCCGTGCCCGGGATTGCAAGAGATACGCAGTATTTT.

The chain carries TRBV2 and TRBJ1-6, with 9 bases that match TRBD1. Looked up from germline, CDR1 is SNHLY and CDR2 is FYNNEI. This CDR3 is 16 amino acids long. V trimming: 6 bases; J trimming: 8 bases; junction bases outside the gene matches: 11. CDR3 coding DNA: TGTGCCAGCAGATCCGGGACAGGGACAAGTGATTCACCCCTCCACTTT. It translates to CASRSGTGTSDSPLHF. Variable domain in full (rest from reference TRBV2 and TRBJ1-6): EPEVTQTPSHQVTQMGQEVILRCVPISNHLYFYWYRQILGQKVEFLVSFYNNEISEKSEIFDDQFSVERPDGSNFTLKIRSTKLEDSAMYFCASRSGTGTSDSPLHFGNGTRLTVT.

The genes are TRBV11-3 and TRBJ2-6; TRBD1 agrees at 8 bases. Germline CDR1 and CDR2: SGHNT and YENEEA. With V trimmed by 5 bases and J by 2 bases, 5 bases remained unmatched. This CDR3 is built from 16 residues. The CDR3 region has the DNA TGTGCCAGCAGCCACCGCAGGGGGCCTGGGGCCAACGTCCTGACTTTC. Protein product: CASSHRRGPGANVLTF.

This clone was seen a single time. This rearrangement joins TRBV28 to TRBJ1-5; the D gene is possibly TRBD1 (6 bases). The V and J ends lost 3 bases and 5 bases respectively, with 14 bases between them. The CDR3 runs to 15 residues. CDR1 and CDR2 (germline): MDHEN, SYDVKM. This CDR3 reads CASSFTDSRYQPQHF. CDR3 coding DNA: TGTGCCAGCAGTTTCACGGACAGCAGATATCAGCCCCAGCATTTT.

The V gene is TRBV5-1, the J gene TRBJ2-1; weak D call: TRBD1 (6 bases). CDR3 length: 13 residues. Germline CDR1 SGHRS, CDR2 YFSETQ. Deletions cut 2 bases from V and 8 bases from J, with 11 bases between. The CDR3 sequence is CASSLNRADEQFF. The CDR3, as DNA: TGCGCCAGCAGCTTAAACAGGGCTGATGAGCAGTTCTTC.

The chain recombines TRBV19 with TRBJ1-6; D not resolved. Between the trimmed V and J ends, which lost 3 bases and 7 bases, there was a span of 10 bases. This CDR3 is 14 amino acids long. The germline V gene has CDR1 LNHDA and CDR2 SQIVND (reference sequence). As DNA, the CDR3 is TGTGCCAGTAGTATCTCGGGTTCAAATTCACCCCTCCACTTT. Its protein is CASSISGSNSPLHF.

The chain couples TRBV7-6 to TRBJ2-3; 7 nucleotides align to TRBD1. The ends lost 4 bases at V and 3 bases at J; junction bases unmatched: 7. Per the germline V gene, CDR1 is SGHVS and CDR2 is FNYEAQ. CDR3 length: 15 amino acids. In nucleotides, the CDR3 is TGTGCCAGCAGCTCTACCGGGACAGAGACAGATACGCAGTATTTT. Translated, it gives CASSSTGTETDTQYF.

The genes are TRBV9 and TRBJ1-4; D gene uncertain. This CDR3 has 14 residues. Germline V gene sequence: CDR1 SGDLS, CDR2 YYNGEE. Trimming removed 2 bases from V and 1 base from J, with 6 bases in between. CDR3 loop: CASSVRGTNEKLFF. The CDR3 DNA sequence: TGTGCCAGCAGCGTTAGAGGAACTAATGAAAAACTGTTTTTT.

The rearrangement uses TRBV11-2 and TRBJ2-7; no definite D call. There are 15 residues in the CDR3. The V gene's germline CDR1 is SGHAT and CDR2 FQNNGV. V was cut by 4 bases and J by 0 bases, with 13 bases left in between. CDR3 protein: CASSSESHDSYEQYF. The CDR3 DNA reads TGTGCCAGCAGCTCGGAGTCACATGACTCCTACGAGCAGTACTTC.

The J gene is TRBJ2-3, the V gene TRBV18, with 10 nucleotides matching TRBD1. V lost 4 bases to trimming and J lost 5 bases; unmatched junction nucleotides: 3. Germline lookup yields CDR1 KGHSH and CDR2 LQKENI. This CDR3 comprises 14 residues. The CDR3 sequence is CASSQTGGKDTQYF. The CDR3, as DNA: TGTGCCAGCTCACAGACAGGGGGCAAAGATACGCAGTATTTT.

The V gene is TRBV7-8, the J gene TRBJ1-5; D may be TRBD1 (5 bases). Between the trimmed V and J ends, which lost 0 bases and 3 bases, there was a span of 9 bases. CDR1 and CDR2 from the germline V gene are SGHVS and FQNEAQ. CDR3 length equals 15 residues. The DNA for the CDR3 is TGTGCCAGCAGCTTAGCGGGGGGACCCAATCAGCCCCAGCATTTT. It is translated as CASSLAGGPNQPQHF. The full variable domain, in which reference TRBV7-8 and TRBJ1-5 provide the parts outside the CDR3, is GAGVSQSPRYKVAKRGQDVALRCDPISGHVSLFWYQQALGQGPEFLTYFQNEAQLDKSGLPSDRFFAERPEGSVSTLKIQRTQQEDSAVYLCASSLAGGPNQPQHFGDGTRLSIL.

V gene TRBV27 combines with J gene TRBJ1-2; TRBD1 matches 7 bases. J lost 4 bases, V lost 5 bases, and 10 bases had no gene match. CDR3 length equals 15 residues. CDR1 MNHEY and CDR2 SMNVEV come from the germline V gene (reference sequence). CDR3 sequence reads: CASSPQDRNAYGYTF. In nucleotides, the CDR3 is TGTGCCAGCAGTCCCCAGGACAGGAATGCCTATGGCTACACCTTC.

The chain couples TRBV5-1 to TRBJ2-7, with 9 bases aligning to TRBD1. The CDR3 has 14 amino acids. V shed 0 bases and J 4 bases; nucleotides not matched to a gene: 2. Germline CDR1 SGHRS, CDR2 YFSETQ. The CDR3 DNA follows: TGCGCCAGCAGCTTGGTACAGGGGGCGTACGAGCAGTACTTC. Encoded protein: CASSLVQGAYEQYF. The entire variable domain, with the rest obtained from reference TRBV5-1 and TRBJ2-7, is as follows: KAGVTQTPRYLIKTRGQQVTLSCSPISGHRSVSWYQQTPGQGLQFLFEYFSETQRNKGNFPGRFSGRQFSNSRSEMNVSTLELGDSALYLCASSLVQGAYEQYFGPGTRLTVT.